This T cell receptor (beta chain) was identified in a study of glioma-infiltrating T cells after dendritic cell vaccination (dated by TCRdb to about 2016). Background for the entire study: The cohort comprised approximately 15 glioblastoma patients from Phase I and II dendritic cell vaccination trials, 9 newly diagnosed and 6 with recurrent disease. TCR sequencing metrics, including TIL content and tumor-blood repertoire overlap, were correlated with survival after dendritic cell vaccination. Each patient got three intradermal injections of the dendritic cell vaccine, spaced at biweekly intervals, in the arm below the axilla. The vaccine was prepared from monocyte-derived dendritic cells that were cultured for seven days with IL-4 and GM-CSF and then pulsed overnight with autologous tumor lysate. Autologous tumor lysate-pulsed dendritic cell vaccination was administered to the patients between about 2003 and 2012. Tumor-infiltrating lymphocyte content was quantified and tumor and blood repertoires were compared in dendritic cell-vaccinated glioblastoma patients by deep sequencing of TCR beta CDR3 regions.

With respect to this clone: The specificity of this receptor is unknown. Base qualities are not recorded, but no much larger clone differs from it by a single base.

Findings and caveats that apply to the study as a whole: TCR clonality showed no direct relationship with survival, which suggests that a diverse polyclonal response may be important. Longer time to progression and overall survival after dendritic cell vaccination were predicted by higher estimated pretreatment TIL content. The cohort was small and heterogeneous, few patients had complete blood and tumor sets, and even fewer had initial-recurrent tumor pairs. The response model built on TCR overlap across three groups was characterized as speculative, with prospective validation still needed.

The immunoSEQ assay amplified TCRB CDR3 regions from approximately 1.8 micrograms of genomic DNA, or from all available DNA when less than that amount was available. The multiplex PCR employed 60 forward primers targeting TCR V beta segments and 13 reverse primers targeting J beta segments. Synthetic control templates were spiked into each sample at limiting dilution to estimate reads per starting template. The Illumina HiSeq System generated sequencing reads of 87 bp. Per the original workflow: PCR and sequencing errors were removed by a nearest neighbor algorithm that merged closely related sequences. TCR overlap was defined as the percentage of unique tumor TCR beta sequences that were also found in the peripheral blood of the same patient. TCRdb stores this immuneACCESS table with in-frame sequences only. Part of the clones is absent; in the studies checked, under half of the shortfall reflects unresolved V genes, and no reason is known for the rest. V and J calls plus clone size are reproduced from that table; the DNA served to infer D and trimming. Within this sample are approximately 93,000 clones, with 85% of them counted one time only. About 8.5% of the sample goes to the ten largest clones.

In light of the paper, this sample's time point label describes: after dendritic cell vaccination, including at tumor progression/relapse. To be selected, patients needed enough residual fresh-frozen tumor tissue and more than two years of available survival data. Molecular status otherwise varied across the glioblastoma patients, but none of them carried an isocitrate dehydrogenase mutation. PBMC were collected before vaccination, two weeks after the third vaccination, and at tumor progression when it occurred. The Qiagen DNeasy Blood extraction Kit was used to extract genomic DNA. The germline ends are 14 bases apart after V is trimmed by 4 bases and J by 4 bases. As encoded in the germline V gene (reference sequence), CDR1 is LNHNV while CDR2 is YYDKDF. There are 14 amino acids in the CDR3, from cysteine to phenylalanine inclusive. Only CDR3 DNA is held: 42 bases, read in frame from base 1.

This specimen consisted of blood, obtained after dendritic cell vaccination. The receptor's source is a human donor with glioblastoma. The V and J genes are TRBV15 and TRBJ2-7, and perhaps TRBD1 as D gene, on 6 matching bases. The CDR3 in this case is CATSKTGSQYEQYF. The bases read TGTGCCACCAGCAAAACAGGGAGCCAATACGAGCAGTACTTC. The entire variable domain, with the stretches around the CDR3 drawn from the reference TRBV15 and TRBJ2-7 proteins, is DAMVIQNPRYQVTQFGKPVTLSCSQTLNHNVMYWYQQKSSQAPKLLFHYYDKDFNNEADTPDNFQSRRPNTSFCFLDIRSPGLGDTAMYLCATSKTGSQYEQYFGPGTRLTVT.